These T cell receptor beta chains were read from a single sample in a study of T cell repertoires in cytomegalovirus infection. The antigens these receptors bind are not known. Via MiXCR, TCRdb re-called the reads, giving one row per CDR3 protein. This table has 200,000 to 250,000 distinct CDR3 sequences, around 35% appearing once. The input for sequencing was CD8+ T cells from cultured PBMCs, taken from culture after CMV antigen stimulation. The receptors derive from a human donor in good health (CMV status not recorded). Some clones in this sample may be carry-over from other donors' samples. The CDR3 runs from the conserved cysteine through the conserved F or W. The D gene is left open where the match is weak. Clone size is not always given. Where it is, it says once, few, many or a class for expanded clones.

clone size	V gene	D gene	J gene	CDR3 protein	CDR3 DNA
few	TRBV12-3/TRBV12-4	TRBD1	TRBJ2-7	CASSFRQGTYEQYF	TGTGCCAGCAGTTTCCGACAGGGAACCTACGAGCAGTACTTC
NA	TRBV27	TRBD1	TRBJ2-7	CASSTTGAYEQYF	TGTGCCAGCAGTACGACAGGGGCCTACGAGCAGTACTTC
few	TRBV7-7	NA	TRBJ2-2	CASSQGAGPNTGELFF	TGTGCTAGCAGCCAAGGGGCAGGACCGAACACCGGGGAGCTGTTTTTT
NA	TRBV6-8	NA	TRBJ1-6	CASSYSTSSYNSPLHF	TGTGCCAGCAGTTACTCGACAAGCTCCTATAATTCACCCCTCCACTTT
NA	TRBV7-6	NA	TRBJ1-1	CASSGASGTEAFF	TGTGCCAGCAGCGGGGCTTCTGGCACTGAAGCTTTCTTT
NA	TRBV10-3	TRBD1	TRBJ1-2	CAIRPIKGAQGYTF	TGTGCCATCAGGCCCATTAAGGGGGCTCAAGGCTACACCTTC
NA	TRBV4-1	TRBD1	TRBJ1-1	CASSHTGESTEAFF	TGCGCCAGCAGCCATACAGGGGAGAGCACTGAAGCTTTCTTT
NA	TRBV19	TRBD1	TRBJ1-2	CASSIRGQGARFYGYTF	TGTGCCAGTAGTATCAGGGGACAGGGGGCGCGTTTCTATGGCTACACCTTC
few	TRBV11-1	NA	TRBJ2-7	CASSLVGDRGYEQYF	TGTGCCAGCAGCTTAGTGGGAGATAGGGGATACGAGCAGTACTTC
NA	TRBV13	NA	TRBJ1-4	CASSPGRSNEKLFF	TGTGCCAGCAGCCCGGGACGGAGTAATGAAAAACTGTTTTTT
NA	TRBV12-5	NA	TRBJ2-2	CASGLQAAGELFF	TGTGCTAGTGGTTTACAAGCGGCCGGGGAGCTGTTTTTT
few	TRBV10-1	NA	TRBJ2-5	CAPILTGGLQETQYF	TGCGCACCTATCCTTACGGGCGGCTTACAAGAGACCCAGTACTTC
NA	TRBV27	NA	TRBJ2-2	CASSLMRATGELFF	TGTGCCAGCAGTTTAATGCGAGCCACCGGGGAGCTGTTTTTT
NA	TRBV27	TRBD1	TRBJ1-2	CASSLSRTGDGYTF	TGTGCCAGCAGTTTATCGAGAACAGGGGATGGCTACACCTTC
NA	TRBV5-1	NA	TRBJ2-5	CASSLQGGGQETQYF	TGCGCCAGCAGCTTGCAGGGTGGGGGGCAAGAGACCCAGTACTTC
few	TRBV7-9	NA	TRBJ2-1	CASSSGPVNEQFF	TGTGCCAGCAGCTCAGGACCAGTAAATGAGCAGTTCTTC
few	TRBV7-6	NA	TRBJ2-2	CASSLGWVMGTGELFF	TGTGCCAGCAGCTTAGGTTGGGTGATGGGAACCGGGGAGCTGTTTTTT
few	TRBV4-2	NA	TRBJ2-7	CASSPTTGIYEQYF	TGTGCCAGCAGCCCGACAACAGGGATCTACGAGCAGTACTTC
NA	TRBV12-3/TRBV12-4	NA	TRBJ2-7	CASSLESGGYEQYF	TGTGCCAGCAGTTTAGAAAGTGGAGGGTACGAGCAGTACTTC
NA	TRBV7-3	TRBD2	TRBJ2-1	CASSTIAGGKNNEQFF	TGTGCAAGCAGCACGATAGCGGGGGGAAAAAACAATGAGCAGTTCTTC
NA	TRBV6-6	TRBD1	TRBJ2-5	CASTPRDRGRQETQYF	TGTGCCAGCACTCCTAGAGACAGGGGGCGTCAAGAGACCCAGTACTTC
NA	TRBV20-1	TRBD2	TRBJ2-3	CSARSHGLAGITDTQYF	TGCAGTGCTAGATCCCACGGACTAGCGGGAATCACAGATACGCAGTATTTT
NA	TRBV6-6	NA	TRBJ1-4	CASSYPAISQHPEKLFF	TGTGCCAGCAGTTACCCTGCAATCTCACAGCATCCCGAAAAACTGTTTTTT
NA	TRBV28	NA	TRBJ1-5	CASSFEGLTDQPQHF	TGTGCCAGCAGTTTCGAGGGTCTTACAGATCAGCCCCAGCATTTT
NA	TRBV7-3	NA	TRBJ2-7	CASSSGPEPYEQYF	TGTGCCAGCAGCTCCGGGCCGGAGCCCTACGAGCAGTACTTC
NA	TRBV6-1	TRBD1	TRBJ2-7	CASSEEYRTGYEQYF	TGTGCCAGCAGTGAAGAATATAGGACAGGCTACGAGCAGTACTTC
few	TRBV24-1	TRBD1	TRBJ1-5	CATSDPRTGDSNQPQHF	TGTGCCACCAGTGATCCGCGGACAGGGGATAGCAATCAGCCCCAGCATTTT
NA	TRBV10-3	TRBD2	TRBJ2-5	CAISEVLAEETQYF	TGTGCCATCAGTGAGGTCCTAGCGGAAGAGACCCAGTACTTC
NA	TRBV6-5	TRBD1	TRBJ2-5	CASSSPGTGQETQYF	TGTGCCAGCAGTTCTCCCGGGACAGGACAAGAGACCCAGTACTTC
many	TRBV7-6	TRBD2	TRBJ2-3	CASSLGGRGTDTQYF	TGTGCCAGCAGCTTAGGCGGGAGGGGCACAGATACGCAGTATTTT
many	TRBV15	NA	TRBJ1-1	CATSTSLGPYPMNTEAFF	TGTGCCACCAGCACATCCCTGGGGCCTTATCCGATGAACACTGAAGCTTTCTTT
NA	TRBV7-6	TRBD1	TRBJ2-2	CASSLGLGDRRYTGELFF	TGTGCCAGCAGCTTAGGCTTGGGGGACAGACGTTACACCGGGGAGCTGTTTTTT
NA	TRBV28	NA	TRBJ2-2	CASSSSRDISYTGELFF	TGTGCCAGCAGTTCAAGCCGGGACATTTCGTACACCGGGGAGCTGTTTTTT
few	TRBV15	NA	TRBJ1-1	CATSRALGSLNTEAFF	TGTGCCACCAGCAGAGCCCTGGGCAGTTTGAACACTGAAGCTTTCTTT
NA	TRBV7-9	TRBD2	TRBJ2-1	CASSPLAGVKVNEQFF	TGTGCCAGCAGCCCTCTAGCGGGAGTCAAAGTCAATGAGCAGTTCTTC
NA	TRBV12-3/TRBV12-4	NA	TRBJ2-7	CASSLRFDYEQYF	TGTGCCAGCAGTTTGAGGTTCGATTACGAGCAGTACTTC
NA	TRBV7-6	TRBD1	TRBJ1-2	CASSLRTGGFGVYTF	TGTGCCAGCAGCCTAAGGACAGGGGGCTTCGGTGTCTACACCTTC
NA	TRBV6-6	NA	TRBJ2-3	CASSPQGWGDTQYF	TGTGCCAGCAGTCCTCAGGGGTGGGGGGATACGCAGTATTTT
NA	TRBV28	TRBD1	TRBJ1-2	CASDTLVGQGNYGYTF	TGTGCCAGTGATACTTTAGTGGGACAGGGGAACTATGGCTACACCTTC
NA	TRBV7-6	NA	TRBJ2-1	CASSTPDGDSYNEQFF	TGTGCCAGCAGCACCCCAGACGGGGACTCCTACAATGAGCAGTTCTTC
NA	TRBV19	TRBD2	TRBJ2-2	CASRIAGMSTGELFF	TGTGCCAGTAGAATAGCGGGAATGAGCACCGGGGAGCTGTTTTTT
NA	TRBV2	TRBD1	TRBJ1-5	CASSAGQVDNQPQHF	TGTGCCAGCAGTGCAGGACAGGTCGACAATCAGCCCCAGCATTTT
NA	TRBV2	NA	TRBJ2-7	CASSEGQSYEQYF	TGTGCCAGCAGTGAAGGGCAGTCCTACGAGCAGTACTTC
few	TRBV7-3	TRBD1	TRBJ2-2	CASSLRQGSTGELFF	TGTGCCAGCAGCTTAAGACAGGGCAGCACCGGGGAGCTGTTTTTT
once	TRBV7-9	TRBD2	TRBJ2-7	CACSGPTYEQYF	TGTGCCTGTAGCGGGCCTACCTACGAGCAGTACTTC